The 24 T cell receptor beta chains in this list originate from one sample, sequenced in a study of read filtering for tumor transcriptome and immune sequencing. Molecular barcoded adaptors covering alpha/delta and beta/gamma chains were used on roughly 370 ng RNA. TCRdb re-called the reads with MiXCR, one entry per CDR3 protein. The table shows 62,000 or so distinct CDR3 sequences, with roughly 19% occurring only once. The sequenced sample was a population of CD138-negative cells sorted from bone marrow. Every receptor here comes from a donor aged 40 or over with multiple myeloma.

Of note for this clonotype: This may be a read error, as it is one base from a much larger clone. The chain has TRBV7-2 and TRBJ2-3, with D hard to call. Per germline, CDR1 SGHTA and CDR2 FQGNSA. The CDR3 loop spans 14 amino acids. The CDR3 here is CASSLPPRTDTLYF. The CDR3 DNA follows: TGTGCCAGCAGCTTACCACCACGAACAGATACGCTGTATTTT. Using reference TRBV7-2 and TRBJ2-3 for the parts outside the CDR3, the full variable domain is GAGVSQSPSNKVTEKGKDVELRCDPISGHTALYWYRQSLGQGLEFLIYFQGNSAPDKSGLPSDRFSAERTGGSVSTLTIQRTQQEDSAVYLCASSLPPRTDTLYFGPGTRLTVL.

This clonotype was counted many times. CDR3 loop: CASSDGQYPEAFF. Written as DNA, the CDR3 is TGCGCCAGCAGTGATGGACAGTACCCTGAAGCTTTCTTT. The rearrangement uses TRBV10-2 and TRBJ1-1; possible D gene TRBD1, 6 bases. The V gene lost 3 bases and the J gene lost 6 bases, with 11 bases spanning the gap. The CDR3 runs 13 residues. CDR1 and CDR2 from the germline V gene are WSHSY and SAAADI.

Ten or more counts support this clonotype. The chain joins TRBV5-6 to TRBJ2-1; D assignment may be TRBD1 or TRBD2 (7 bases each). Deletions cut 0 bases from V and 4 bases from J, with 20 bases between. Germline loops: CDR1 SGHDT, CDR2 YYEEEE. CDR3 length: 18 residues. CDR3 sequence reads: CASSLGRRGGMAYNEQFF. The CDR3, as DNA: TGTGCCAGCAGCTTGGGACGCAGGGGGGGAATGGCTTACAATGAGCAGTTCTTC.

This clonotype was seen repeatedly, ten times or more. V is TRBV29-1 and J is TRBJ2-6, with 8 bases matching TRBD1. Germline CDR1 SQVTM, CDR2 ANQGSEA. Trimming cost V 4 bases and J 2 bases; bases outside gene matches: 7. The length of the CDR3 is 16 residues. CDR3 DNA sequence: TGCAGCGTTGCAAGGACAGGGAGCCCTGGGGCCAACGTCCTGACTTTC. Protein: CSVARTGSPGANVLTF.

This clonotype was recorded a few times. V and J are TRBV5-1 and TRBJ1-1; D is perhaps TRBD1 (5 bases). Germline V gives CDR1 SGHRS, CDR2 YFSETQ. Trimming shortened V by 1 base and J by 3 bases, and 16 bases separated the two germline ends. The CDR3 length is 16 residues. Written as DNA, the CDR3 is TGCGCCAGCAGCTTGTGGCGGGGCAGGGAAGACACTGAAGCTTTCTTT. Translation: CASSLWRGREDTEAFF.

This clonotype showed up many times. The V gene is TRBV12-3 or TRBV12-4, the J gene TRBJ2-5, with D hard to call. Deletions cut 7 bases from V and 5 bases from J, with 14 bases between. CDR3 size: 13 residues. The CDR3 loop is CASTLAGRETQYF. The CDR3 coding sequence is TGTGCCAGCACCCTCGCAGGCCGGGAGACCCAGTACTTC.

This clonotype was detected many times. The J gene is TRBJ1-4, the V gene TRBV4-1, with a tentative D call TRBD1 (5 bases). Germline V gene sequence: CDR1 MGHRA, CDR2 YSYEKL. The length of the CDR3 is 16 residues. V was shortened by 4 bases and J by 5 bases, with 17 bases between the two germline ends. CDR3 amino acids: CASSLLGRGINEKLFF. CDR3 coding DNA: TGCGCCAGCAGCCTCCTGGGAAGGGGCATCAATGAAAAACTGTTTTTT.

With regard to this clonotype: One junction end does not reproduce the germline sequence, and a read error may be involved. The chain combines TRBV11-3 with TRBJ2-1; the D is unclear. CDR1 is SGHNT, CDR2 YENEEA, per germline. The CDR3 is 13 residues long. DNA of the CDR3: TGTGTCAGCAGCCAATCAGGTGGCAATCAGCAGTTCTTC. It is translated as CVSSQSGGNQQFF.

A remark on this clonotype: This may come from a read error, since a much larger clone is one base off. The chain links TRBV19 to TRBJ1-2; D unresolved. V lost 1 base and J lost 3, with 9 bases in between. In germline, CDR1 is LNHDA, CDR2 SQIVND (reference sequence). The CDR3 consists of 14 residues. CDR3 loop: CASSIAFLDYGYTF. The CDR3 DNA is TGTGCCAGTAGTATAGCCTTCCTTGACTATGGCTACACCTTC. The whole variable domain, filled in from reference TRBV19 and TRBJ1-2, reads DGGITQSPKYLFRKEGQNVTLSCEQNLNHDAMYWYRQDPGQGLRLIYYSQIVNDFQKGDIAEGYSVSREKKESFPLTVTSAQKNPTAFYLCASSIAFLDYGYTFGSGTRLTVV.

CDR3 residues: CASSLGGSNQPQHF. The CDR3 DNA is TGTGCCAGCAGTCTCGGGGGGAGCAATCAGCCCCAGCATTTT. V usage is TRBV28 and J usage is TRBJ1-5, with a tentative D call TRBD1 (5 bases). Per the germline V gene, CDR1 is MDHEN and CDR2 is SYDVKM. The CDR3 consists of 14 residues. Trimming removed 5 bases from V and 1 base from J, with 9 bases in between.

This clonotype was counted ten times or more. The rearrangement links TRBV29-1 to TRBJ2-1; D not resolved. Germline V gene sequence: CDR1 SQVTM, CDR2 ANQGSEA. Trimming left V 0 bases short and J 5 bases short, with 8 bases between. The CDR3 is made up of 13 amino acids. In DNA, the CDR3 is TGCAGCGTTGAAGATTGGGAAGACAATGAGCAGTTCTTC. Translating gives CSVEDWEDNEQFF.

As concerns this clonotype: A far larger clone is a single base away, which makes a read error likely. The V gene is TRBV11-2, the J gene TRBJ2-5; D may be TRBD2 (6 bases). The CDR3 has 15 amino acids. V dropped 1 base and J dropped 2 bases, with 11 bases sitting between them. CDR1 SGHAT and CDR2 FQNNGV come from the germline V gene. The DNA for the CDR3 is TGTGCCAGCAGCTTAGTCGTTAGCGGACAAGAGACCCAGTACTTC. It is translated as CASSLVVSGQETQYF.

CDR3 sequence: CSVESPGANVLTF. The CDR3 DNA reads TGCAGCGTTGAGTCCCCTGGGGCCAACGTCCTGACTTTC. The chain couples TRBV29-1 to TRBJ2-6; D not certain. The ends were cut back, 3 bases at V and 2 bases at J, with 5 bases in the middle. The CDR3 spans 13 residues. Germline CDR1 is SQVTM and CDR2 is ANQGSEA.

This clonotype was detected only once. The CDR3 bases are TGCGCCAGCAGCCTGGGGACATGGGACAATGAGCAGTTCTTC. It encodes CASSLGTWDNEQFF. The chain is built from TRBV5-1 and TRBJ2-1, with D possibly being TRBD1 (6 bases). The CDR3 runs to 14 residues. The V gene's germline CDR1 is SGHRS and CDR2 YFSETQ. V lost 4 bases and J 5 bases, leaving 13 bases between the germline ends.

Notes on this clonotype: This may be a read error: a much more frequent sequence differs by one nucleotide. The CDR3 here is CASRDGAGWTQYF. CDR3 sequence (DNA): TGTGCCAGCAGGGATGGGGCAGGTTGGACCCAGTACTTC. V gene TRBV6-1 combines with J gene TRBJ2-5, with D possibly being TRBD1 (5 bases). This CDR3 is built from 13 residues. The ends were cut back, 6 bases at V and 7 bases at J, with 15 bases in the middle. CDR1 is MNHNS and CDR2 is SASEGT in the germline V gene.

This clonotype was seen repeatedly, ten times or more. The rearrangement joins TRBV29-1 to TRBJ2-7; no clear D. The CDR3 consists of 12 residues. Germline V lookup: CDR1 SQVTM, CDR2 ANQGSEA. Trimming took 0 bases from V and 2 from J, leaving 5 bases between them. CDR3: CSVEDLTYEQYF. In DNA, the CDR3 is TGCAGCGTTGAAGATTTGACCTACGAGCAGTACTTC.

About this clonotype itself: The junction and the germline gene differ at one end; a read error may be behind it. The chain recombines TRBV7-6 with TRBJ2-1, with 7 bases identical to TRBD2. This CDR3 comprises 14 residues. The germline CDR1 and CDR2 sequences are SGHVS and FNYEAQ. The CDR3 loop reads CASSPEGPAGHQLF. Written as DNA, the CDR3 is TGTGCCAGCAGCCCCGAGGGACCAGCGGGGCACCAGCTCTTC.

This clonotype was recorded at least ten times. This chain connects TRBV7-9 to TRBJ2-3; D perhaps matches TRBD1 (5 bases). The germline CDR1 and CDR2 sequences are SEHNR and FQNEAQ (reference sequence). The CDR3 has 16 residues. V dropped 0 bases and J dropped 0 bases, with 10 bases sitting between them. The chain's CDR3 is CASSLAWGSSTDTQYF. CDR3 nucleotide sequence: TGTGCCAGCAGCTTAGCGTGGGGCTCGAGCACAGATACGCAGTATTTT.

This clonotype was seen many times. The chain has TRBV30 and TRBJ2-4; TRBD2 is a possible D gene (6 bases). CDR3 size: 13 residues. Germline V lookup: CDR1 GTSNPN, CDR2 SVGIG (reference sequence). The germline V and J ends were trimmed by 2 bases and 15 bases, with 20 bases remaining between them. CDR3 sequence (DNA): TGTGCCTGGAGTCAAAGGGCGGAGGGCGGTGGGTACTTC. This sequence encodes CAWSQRAEGGGYF.

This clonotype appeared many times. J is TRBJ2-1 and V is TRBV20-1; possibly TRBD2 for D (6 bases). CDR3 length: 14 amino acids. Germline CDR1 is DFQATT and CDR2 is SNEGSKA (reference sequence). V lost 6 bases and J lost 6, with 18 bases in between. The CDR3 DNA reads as TGCAGTGCCGCTTGGGCGGGATTTACCAATGAGCAGTTCTTC. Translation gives CSAAWAGFTNEQFF.

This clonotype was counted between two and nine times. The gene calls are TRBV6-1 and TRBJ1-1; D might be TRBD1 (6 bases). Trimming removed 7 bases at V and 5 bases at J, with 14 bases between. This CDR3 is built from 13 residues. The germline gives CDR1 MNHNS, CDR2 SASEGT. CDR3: CASKMGAGTEAFF. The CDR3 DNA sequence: TGTGCCAGCAAGATGGGGGCCGGGACTGAAGCTTTCTTT.

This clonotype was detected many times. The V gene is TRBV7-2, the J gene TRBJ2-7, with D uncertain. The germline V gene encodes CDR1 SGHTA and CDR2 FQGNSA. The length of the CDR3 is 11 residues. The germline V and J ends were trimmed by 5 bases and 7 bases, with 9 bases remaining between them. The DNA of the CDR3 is TGTGCCAGCAGCGTAATCGGGGAGCAGTACTTC. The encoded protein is CASSVIGEQYF. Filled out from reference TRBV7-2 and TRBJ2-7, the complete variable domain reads GAGVSQSPSNKVTEKGKDVELRCDPISGHTALYWYRQSLGQGLEFLIYFQGNSAPDKSGLPSDRFSAERTGGSVSTLTIQRTQQEDSAVYLCASSVIGEQYFGPGTRLTVT.

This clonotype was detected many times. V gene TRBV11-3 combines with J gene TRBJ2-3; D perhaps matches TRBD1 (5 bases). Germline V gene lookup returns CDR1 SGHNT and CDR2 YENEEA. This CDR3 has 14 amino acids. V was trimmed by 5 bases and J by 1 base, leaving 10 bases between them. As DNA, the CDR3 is TGTGCCAGCAGCCCCGGACAACGCACAGATACGCAGTATTTT. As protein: CASSPGQRTDTQYF. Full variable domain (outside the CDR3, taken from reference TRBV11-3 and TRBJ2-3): EAGVVQSPRYKIIEKKQPVAFWCNPISGHNTLYWYLQNLGQGPELLIRYENEEAVDDSQLPKDRFSAERLKGVDSTLKIQPAELGDSAVYLCASSPGQRTDTQYFGPGTRLTVL.

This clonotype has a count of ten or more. Here the CDR3 reads CASSSGGLNEQFF. The CDR3, as DNA: TGTGCCAGCAGCTCGGGTGGACTCAATGAGCAGTTCTTC. This sequence joins TRBV7-8 and TRBJ2-1; TRBD2 is a possible D gene (5 bases). The CDR3 runs to 13 residues. Germline CDR1 SGHVS, CDR2 FQNEAQ. V was pared by 4 bases and J by 6 bases, with 10 bases between.